This T cell receptor beta chain derives from a study of CD8 T cells in ankylosing spondylitis. General study findings and limits: From matched ankylosing spondylitis synovial fluid, disease-linked clones were reportedly recovered at significantly enriched levels. The study identified a TCR beta motif of eight highly homologous variants that appeared characteristic of ankylosing spondylitis blood. Previous work reported some of these motif variants in the synovial fluid and blood of reactive arthritis.

To note about this clonotype: Its antigen is currently unknown.

TCRdb analysed the 5' RACE reads with MiXCR anew, one entry per CDR3 protein. The table lists about 840,000 distinct CDR3 sequences, roughly 12% of them singletons, with about 0.5% in the top ten. Germline V lookup: CDR1 SGHRS, CDR2 YFSETQ. The V and J ends lost 2 bases and 3 bases, in that order; junction bases with no gene match: 4. The CDR3 has 15 amino acids. This TCR derives from a male donor with ankylosing spondylitis. The chain employs TRBV5-1 and TRBJ2-1; 8 bases line up with TRBD2. The sequenced sample was blood, either unsorted or a sorted T cell fraction (not recorded which). In DNA form, the CDR3 reads TGCGCCAGCAGCTTTCACGGGGGGGACTACAATGAGCAGTTCTTC. This translates into CASSFHGGDYNEQFF.